These 25 T cell receptor beta chains share one sample of origin, sequenced in a study of T-cell reconstitution after alpha-beta-depleted transplantation in children. Unique molecular identifiers were used in preparing the TCRbeta library. A single record per CDR3 protein comes from TCRdb applying MiXCR to the PCR reads. The table shows hundreds of thousands of distinct CDR3 sequences, with over 9.5% occurring only once. The sample in question was PBMCs from the stem cell graft donor, obtained from the stem cell graft. The receptors were sampled from a human donor who donated a stem cell graft to a child with acute myeloid leukemia.

This clonotype was seen more than once but under ten times. V is TRBV28 and J is TRBJ2-7; D unresolved. Germline CDR1 MDHEN, CDR2 SYDVKM. The CDR3 is 10 amino acids. The CDR3 DNA is TGTAGCCACGGCTCCTACGAGCAGTACTTC. Protein product: CSHGSYEQYF.

This clonotype was counted many times. This sequence joins TRBV20-1 and TRBJ2-7; 11 bases are a match to TRBD1. V lost 5 bases to trimming and J lost 2 bases; unmatched junction nucleotides: 2. CDR3 size: 13 residues. The germline gives CDR1 DFQATT, CDR2 SNEGSKA (reference sequence). CDR3 amino acids: CSAPGQGAYEQYF. CDR3 in DNA: TGCAGTGCTCCGGGACAGGGGGCCTACGAGCAGTACTTC.

A few counts support this clonotype. V usage is TRBV7-2 and J usage is TRBJ1-4; D gene ambiguous. The CDR3 is made up of 15 amino acids. V dropped 5 bases and J dropped 4 bases, with 14 bases sitting between them. Germline V gene data show CDR1 as SGHTA and CDR2 as FQGNSA. CDR3 bases: TGTGCCAGCAGCCCCCTCGGCGCGGGTAATGAAAAACTGTTTTTT. Protein: CASSPLGAGNEKLFF.

The chain is built from TRBV12-3 or TRBV12-4 and TRBJ2-7, with TRBD1 matching 11 bases. The CDR3 has 16 residues. J gave up 5 bases and V 2 bases, and 8 bases lay outside the gene matches. The CDR3 is CASSLYRDRGRNEQYF. In DNA form, the CDR3 reads TGTGCCAGCAGTTTATACCGGGACAGGGGGAGGAACGAGCAGTACTTC.

The V and J genes are TRBV7-2 and TRBJ2-5; a possible D gene is TRBD2 (7 bases). From germline, CDR1 is SGHTA and CDR2 FQGNSA. The CDR3 sequence is 17 residues long. V gave up 1 base and J gave up 1 base, with 16 bases separating them. This chain's CDR3 is CASSLGLGGGFQETQYF. The CDR3, as DNA: TGTGCCAGCAGCTTAGGCCTAGGGGGAGGGTTCCAAGAGACCCAGTACTTC.

This clonotype was picked up a small number of times. The chain carries TRBV20-1 and TRBJ1-2; a weak D match, TRBD1 (5 bases). CDR3 size: 16 residues. Germline V CDR1 and CDR2: DFQATT, SNEGSKA (reference sequence). Trimming pared 0 bases from V and 4 bases from J, leaving 18 bases between. The CDR3 region is CSARDGRAGRGYGYTF. CDR3 nucleotides: TGCAGTGCTAGAGATGGCAGGGCGGGGAGGGGCTATGGCTACACCTTC.

Concerning this clonotype itself: A much larger clone differs from this one at a single base, so this may be a read error. The rearrangement uses TRBV11-1 and TRBJ2-5, with 14 bases identical to TRBD2. The germline gives CDR1 SGHAT, CDR2 FQDESV (reference sequence). The CDR3 loop spans 18 amino acids. CDR3 amino acids: CSSSFPGGTSGSTETQYF. The CDR3 region has the DNA TGTTCCAGCAGCTTCCCTGGGGGGACTAGCGGGAGTACAGAGACCCAGTACTTC.

The table lists this clonotype with a few counts. The rearrangement joins TRBV10-3 to TRBJ1-5, with D unclear. CDR1 is ENHRY and CDR2 is SYGVKD in the germline V gene. This CDR3 region has 15 residues. V lost 10 bases to trimming and J lost 2 bases, with 18 bases between them. Here the CDR3 reads CATSRQPRGNQPQHF. The CDR3 bases are TGTGCCACCTCCCGTCAGCCCCGCGGCAATCAGCCCCAGCATTTT.

This clonotype was detected a few times. The rearrangement uses TRBV20-1 and TRBJ2-7; D is uncertain. CDR3 length: 13 residues. The germline gives CDR1 DFQATT, CDR2 SNEGSKA (reference sequence). Trimming shortened V by 3 bases and J by 0 bases, and 9 bases separated the two germline ends. The CDR3 here is CSARSPSSYEQYF. CDR3 DNA: TGCAGTGCTAGGTCCCCCAGCTCCTACGAGCAGTACTTC.

The chain uses TRBV7-9 and TRBJ2-5; 7 bases align to TRBD2. There are 15 residues in the CDR3. The V gene end was trimmed by 1 base and the J gene end by 5 bases; junction bases not matched to a gene: 7. Germline CDR1 is SEHNR and CDR2 is FQNEAQ (reference sequence). The CDR3 loop is CASSLGTSFVETQYF. The CDR3 nucleotides read TGTGCCAGCAGCTTAGGGACTAGTTTCGTGGAGACCCAGTACTTC.

Ten or more counts support this clonotype. This rearrangement joins TRBV14 to TRBJ2-1; D is perhaps TRBD1 (5 bases). Germline lookup yields CDR1 SGHDN and CDR2 FVKESK. V was clipped by 2 bases and J by 2 bases, with 10 bases between them. The CDR3 contains 15 residues. The CDR3 DNA reads as TGTGCCAGCAGCCAACCCCTGACAGCCTACAATGAGCAGTTCTTC. Translated, it gives CASSQPLTAYNEQFF.

This clonotype was detected ten times or more. V gene TRBV6-2 or TRBV6-3 combines with J gene TRBJ2-7; the D call may be TRBD1 or TRBD2 (6 bases each). The CDR3 runs 19 residues. The V end was cut by 0 bases, the J end by 2 bases, with 23 bases between. Per the germline V gene, CDR1 is MNHEY and CDR2 is SVGEGT. The CDR3 nucleotides are TGTGCCAGCAGTTACTCGGAGGGGACTTCGTGGGGGCGCCCCTACGAGCAGTACTTC. Its protein is CASSYSEGTSWGRPYEQYF.

The gene calls are TRBV12-3 or TRBV12-4 and TRBJ2-7, with 9 positions matching TRBD1. V trimming: 3 bases; J trimming: 6 bases; junction bases outside the gene matches: 9. The CDR3 covers 15 residues. In nucleotides, the CDR3 is TGTGCCAGCAGTTTGTCGGGACAGGGCAACGGCGAGCAGTACTTC. Translated, it gives CASSLSGQGNGEQYF.

This clonotype came up many times. The V call is TRBV9, the J call TRBJ1-6; D ambiguous. In germline, CDR1 is SGDLS, CDR2 YYNGEE. V gave up 0 bases and J gave up 9 bases, with 10 bases separating them. The CDR3 covers 14 residues. CDR3: CASSVGGTGSPLHF. CDR3 DNA sequence: TGTGCCAGCAGCGTAGGGGGAACTGGTTCACCCCTCCACTTT.

This sequence joins TRBV20-1 and TRBJ1-5; 7 bases match TRBD1. The germline V gene has CDR1 DFQATT and CDR2 SNEGSKA (reference sequence). The CDR3 loop spans 15 amino acids. The J segment lost 2 bases and the V segment lost 3 bases, leaving 7 bases of the junction unmatched. CDR3 sequence: CSASPRQGGNQPQHF. DNA for the CDR3: TGCAGTGCTAGCCCCCGACAGGGTGGCAATCAGCCCCAGCATTTT.

The V call is TRBV14, the J call TRBJ2-1, with 9 positions matching TRBD1. The CDR3 runs to 15 residues. Trimming at V came to 2 bases and at J to 5 bases, leaving 4 bases not matched to a gene. Germline loops: CDR1 SGHDN, CDR2 FVKESK. The CDR3, as DNA: TGTGCCAGCAGCCAACCCGGGACAGGGAACAATGAGCAGTTCTTC. This translates into CASSQPGTGNNEQFF.

The chain links TRBV5-6 to TRBJ1-5; tentative D call: TRBD1 (5 bases). The CDR3 is 16 residues long. Trimming removed 0 bases at V and 3 bases at J, with 13 bases between. CDR1 SGHDT and CDR2 YYEEEE come from the germline V gene. The CDR3 reads CASSLGGGTVNQPQHF. The CDR3 DNA reads TGTGCCAGCAGCTTGGGGGGGGGTACCGTCAATCAGCCCCAGCATTTT.

A few counts support this clonotype. The rearrangement joins TRBV20-1 to TRBJ2-5, with 8 bases lining up with TRBD2. CDR3 length: 14 amino acids. The trim removed 5 bases at V and 7 bases at J, leaving 12 bases unmatched. Germline V gene data show CDR1 as DFQATT and CDR2 as SNEGSKA (reference sequence). Here the CDR3 DNA reads TGCAGTGCTCGCAGCGGGAGTGGAATGGGGACCCAGTACTTC. It specifies CSARSGSGMGTQYF.

This clonotype was picked up many times. This chain links TRBV4-2 with TRBJ2-2; D call uncertain. The germline V gene has CDR1 LGHNA and CDR2 YNFKEQ. Trimming took off 0 bases at V and 5 bases at J, with 7 bases between the two ends. The CDR3 is made up of 14 amino acids. The CDR3 sequence: CASSQDPATGELFF. The CDR3 bases are TGTGCCAGCAGCCAAGACCCAGCGACCGGGGAGCTGTTTTTT.

This clonotype was seen only a few times. The chain recombines TRBV20-1 with TRBJ1-2; 8 bases agree with TRBD1. Trimming cost V 3 bases and J 2 bases; bases outside gene matches: 5. CDR3 length: 14 residues. CDR1 and CDR2 from the germline V gene are DFQATT and SNEGSKA (reference sequence). In nucleotides, the CDR3 is TGCAGTGCTAGGGTCCGGGACAGGAACTATGGCTACACCTTC. Translating it yields CSARVRDRNYGYTF.

The chain combines TRBV7-9 with TRBJ2-3, with D uncertain. V was trimmed by 1 base and J by 1 base, leaving 9 bases between them. The CDR3 is 15 amino acids. The germline V gene has CDR1 SEHNR and CDR2 FQNEAQ (reference sequence). CDR3 sequence reads: CASSLDLERTDTQYF. DNA for the CDR3: TGTGCCAGCAGCTTAGATCTAGAACGCACAGATACGCAGTATTTT.

This clonotype was seen a few times. The rearrangement uses TRBV12-3 or TRBV12-4 and TRBJ2-1; possible D gene TRBD1, 6 bases. V shed 2 bases and J shed 2 bases, with 10 bases lying between them. The CDR3 totals 15 residues. CDR3: CASSLTRGPYNEQFF. Here the CDR3 DNA reads TGTGCCAGCAGTTTAACCAGGGGCCCCTACAATGAGCAGTTCTTC.

In nucleotides, the CDR3 is TGTGCCAGCAGCTTCGGACAGGGGACGGGGAATGAGCAGTTCTTC. Protein sequence: CASSFGQGTGNEQFF. This chain connects TRBV5-5 to TRBJ2-1, with 9 bases fitting TRBD1. CDR1 and CDR2 (germline): SGHKS, YYEKEE (reference sequence). V shed 2 bases and J 7 bases; nucleotides not matched to a gene: 7. This CDR3 spans 15 amino acids. Complete variable domain (other parts from reference TRBV5-5 and TRBJ2-1): DAGVTQSPTHLIKTRGQQVTLRCSPISGHKSVSWYQQVLGQGPQFIFQYYEKEERGRGNFPDRFSARQFPNYSSELNVNALLLGDSALYLCASSFGQGTGNEQFFGPGTRLTVL.

This rearrangement joins TRBV7-2 to TRBJ1-2; possible D gene TRBD1, 6 bases. This CDR3 contains 14 residues. CDR1 and CDR2 (germline): SGHTA, FQGNSA. Trimming removed 5 bases at V and 8 bases at J, with 18 bases between. The CDR3 sequence is CASSAEPGVGGYTF. The CDR3 DNA reads as TGTGCCAGCAGCGCGGAGCCAGGGGTGGGAGGCTACACCTTC.

In its sample, this clonotype was seen many times. J is TRBJ2-3 and V is TRBV29-1; tentatively, D is TRBD1 (6 bases). Trimming shortened V by 4 bases and J by 0 bases, and 11 bases separated the two germline ends. Germline values: CDR1 SQVTM, CDR2 ANQGSEA. This CDR3 has 14 amino acids. DNA for the CDR3: TGCAGCGTTGTAAGGGGGACGAGCACAGATACGCAGTATTTT. Amino acids: CSVVRGTSTDTQYF.